The rows below give T cell receptor beta chains drawn from one sample of a study of beta chain features in type 1 diabetes. The table came from immunoSEQ multiplex PCR; TCRdb's copy has only in-frame clones and leaves some out. The table shows 400,000 or so clones, with 10% to 15% occurring only once. Sequenced material: naive CD4+ T cells from blood. These receptors all stem from a woman younger than 35 with type 1 diabetes. Both conserved end residues are part of each CDR3. Fields, in order: D gene, clone size, J gene, V gene, CDR3 protein, CDR3 DNA. A D gene is named only where the DNA matches it firmly. Only some rows state a clone size, as once, few, many or a class for expanded clones.

- few TRBJ1-5 TRBV4-3 CASSQDRHRDQPQHF TGCGCCAGCAGCCAAGATCGACACAGGGATCAGCCCCAGCATTTT
TRBD2 - TRBJ2-1 TRBV14 CASSQDWLAGGNEQFF TGTGCCAGCAGCCAAGACTGGCTAGCGGGAGGGAATGAGCAGTTCTTC
- few TRBJ2-7 TRBV18 CASSPGVAGSYEQYF TGTGCCAGCTCACCAGGCGTTGCGGGTTCCTACGAGCAGTACTTC
TRBD2 few TRBJ2-7 TRBV7-8 CASSPRTSGSSYEQYF TGTGCCAGCAGCCCCCGGACTAGCGGGAGTTCCTACGAGCAGTACTTC
- few TRBJ2-1 TRBV4-3 CASSQARRFNEQFF TGCGCCAGCAGCCAAGCCCGCAGATTCAATGAGCAGTTCTTC
TRBD2 - TRBJ2-2 TRBV15 CATRARGGATGELFF TGTGCCACCAGGGCTCGGGGGGGGGCCACCGGGGAGCTGTTTTTT
- - TRBJ1-1 TRBV7-6 CASSSQGYTEAFF TGTGCCAGCAGCTCTCAGGGGTACACTGAAGCTTTCTTT
TRBD1 - TRBJ1-6 TRBV4-3 CASSQDRRDRGSPLHF TGCGCCAGCAGCCAAGATCGCCGGGACAGGGGGTCACCCCTCCACTTT
- few TRBJ2-1 TRBV5-4 CASSLWAGSSYNEQFF TGTGCCAGCAGCTTGTGGGCGGGCAGCTCCTACAATGAGCAGTTCTTC
TRBD1 few TRBJ2-7 TRBV29-1 CSVVWTGTEQYF TGCAGCGTTGTCTGGACAGGGACCGAGCAGTACTTC